The 27 T cell receptor beta chains in this list originate from one sample, sequenced in a study of cytomegalovirus exposure and HLA in healthy donors. Amplification used 60 Vbeta primers and 13 Jbeta primers. Generated by immunoSEQ multiplex PCR, the TCRdb table keeps only in-frame clones and is missing some. The table shows 100,000 or so clones, with 77% occurring only once. Sequenced material: PBMCs. The source of these receptors is a man aged 35 to 55 in good health and CMV-seropositive.

The rearrangement uses TRBV7-2 and TRBJ2-5; no definite D call. The germline gives CDR1 SGHTA, CDR2 FQGNSA. V was shortened by 4 bases and J by 5 bases, with 11 bases between the two germline ends. CDR3 length: 13 amino acids. The CDR3 coding sequence is TGTGCCAGCAGCTCCCCCCCCGGGGAGACCCAGTACTTC. This codes for CASSSPPGETQYF.

The chain couples TRBV30 to TRBJ1-1, with 7 bases that match TRBD1. Losses at the gene ends were 1 base for V and 2 bases for J; bases not matched to a gene: 7. Germline V gene sequence: CDR1 GTSNPN, CDR2 SVGIG (reference sequence). CDR3 length: 15 amino acids. The CDR3 here is CAWSEQQGLNTEAFF. CDR3 DNA sequence: TGTGCCTGGAGTGAGCAACAGGGGCTAAACACTGAAGCTTTCTTT.

A note on this clone: A read error may produce the germline difference seen at one junction end. V gene TRBV7-9 combines with J gene TRBJ2-3; 11 bases are shared with TRBD2. CDR3 size: 15 residues. The germline V gene has CDR1 SEHNR and CDR2 FQNEAQ (reference sequence). CDR3 nucleotide sequence: TGTTCCAGCGTTGTTAGCGGGGGGGGGACAGATACGCAGTATTTT. Encoded protein: CSSVVSGGGTDTQYF.

This sequence joins TRBV28 and TRBJ1-2; 9 positions match TRBD1. Per the germline V gene, CDR1 is MDHEN and CDR2 is SYDVKM. After removal of 8 bases from V and 0 bases from J, the junction contained 4 bases not matched to a gene. This CDR3 has 14 residues. CDR3 protein: CASRQGGANYGYTF. As DNA, the CDR3 is TGTGCCAGCCGACAGGGGGGGGCTAACTATGGCTACACCTTC.

The chain carries TRBV6-5 and TRBJ2-2, with TRBD2 matching over 10 bases. The length of the CDR3 is 14 residues. V trimming: 4 bases; J trimming: 4 bases; junction bases outside the gene matches: 0. CDR1 and CDR2 from the germline V gene are MNHEY and SVGAGI. The CDR3 sequence: CASSSSGGTGELFF. The CDR3 DNA is TGTGCCAGCAGTTCTAGCGGGGGCACCGGGGAGCTGTTTTTT.

The rearrangement joins TRBV30 to TRBJ2-7, with TRBD1 matching over 7 bases. V shed 2 bases, J shed 4 bases, and the junction held 11 bases outside the gene matches. The length of the CDR3 is 15 residues. CDR1 is GTSNPN, CDR2 SVGIG, per germline (reference sequence). The CDR3 protein is CAWSSPGQTLYEQYF. CDR3 bases: TGTGCCTGGAGTTCACCGGGACAGACCCTTTACGAGCAGTACTTC.

V and J are TRBV4-1 and TRBJ1-4; D possibly corresponds to TRBD1 (5 bases). V was clipped by 1 base and J by 7 bases, with 13 bases between them. The CDR3 contains 15 residues. CDR1 and CDR2 (germline): MGHRA, YSYEKL. The CDR3: CASSQGTGLGEKLFF. The CDR3 coding sequence is TGCGCCAGCAGCCAAGGTACGGGACTCGGTGAAAAACTGTTTTTT.

The CDR3 is CASSYEQGTHPEAFF. The CDR3, as DNA: TGTGCCAGCAGTTACGAACAGGGGACCCATCCTGAAGCTTTCTTT. The V and J genes are TRBV6-5 and TRBJ1-1; TRBD1 aligns across 7 bases. The CDR3 loop spans 15 amino acids. J lost 6 bases, V lost 2 bases, and 9 bases had no gene match. Germline lookup yields CDR1 MNHEY and CDR2 SVGAGI.

The chain combines TRBV7-9 with TRBJ1-2; TRBD1 matches at 7 bases. Germline V gives CDR1 SEHNR, CDR2 FQNEAQ (reference sequence). The CDR3 totals 13 residues. J was trimmed by 6 bases and V by 4 bases; bases with no gene match: 5. The CDR3 loop reads CASSSRQGDGYTF. CDR3 bases: TGTGCCAGCAGCTCGCGGCAGGGGGATGGCTACACCTTC.

The chain combines TRBV9 with TRBJ2-5; 10 bases align to TRBD2. In germline, CDR1 is SGDLS, CDR2 YYNGEE. J gave up 4 bases and V 0 bases, and 12 bases lay outside the gene matches. The CDR3 covers 18 residues. CDR3 bases: TGTGCCAGCAGCGTAGAGGGGACTAGCGTTTTCGGAATAGAGACCCAGTACTTC. As protein: CASSVEGTSVFGIETQYF.

The chain carries TRBV2 and TRBJ2-3; maybe TRBD2 (7 bases). The CDR3 length is 16 residues. Germline V lookup: CDR1 SNHLY, CDR2 FYNNEI. The ends were cut back, 6 bases at V and 0 bases at J, with 16 bases in the middle. Here the CDR3 reads CASSARGGTSTDTQYF. In nucleotides, the CDR3 is TGTGCCAGCAGCGCCAGGGGAGGGACTAGCACAGATACGCAGTATTTT.

V gene TRBV29-1 combines with J gene TRBJ2-1; D remains ambiguous. V dropped 0 bases and J dropped 8 bases, with 11 bases sitting between them. CDR1 SQVTM and CDR2 ANQGSEA come from the germline V gene. CDR3 length: 13 amino acids. The DNA for the CDR3 is TGCAGCGTTGAAGACCAAACGGCGGATGAGCAGTTCTTC. Its protein product is CSVEDQTADEQFF.

The rearrangement links TRBV11-3 to TRBJ1-1; TRBD1 might be the D (5 bases). Trimming stripped 5 bases from V and 4 bases from J, with 14 bases between. Germline CDR1 reads SGHNT; CDR2 reads YENEEA. This CDR3 is built from 14 residues. CDR3 region: CASSLGGSSTEAFF. The CDR3 DNA reads TGTGCCAGCAGCCTGGGGGGTTCTAGCACTGAAGCTTTCTTT.

This rearrangement joins TRBV7-2 to TRBJ1-6, with D uncertain. In germline, CDR1 is SGHTA, CDR2 FQGNSA. V shed 0 bases and J shed 3 bases, with 9 bases lying between them. The CDR3 length is 16 residues. The CDR3, as DNA: TGTGCCAGCAGCTTAGCCCCCGGAGACTATAATTCACCCCTCCACTTT. It is translated as CASSLAPGDYNSPLHF.

The rearrangement uses TRBV4-2 and TRBJ2-7; TRBD2 matches at 11 bases. The germline V gene encodes CDR1 LGHNA and CDR2 YNFKEQ. CDR3 length: 15 amino acids. The V segment lost 0 bases and the J segment 2 bases; nucleotides outside the gene matches: 0. Here the CDR3 reads CASSQDSGGAYEQYF. Written as DNA, the CDR3 is TGTGCCAGCAGCCAAGATAGCGGGGGGGCCTACGAGCAGTACTTC.

The V gene is TRBV4-3, the J gene TRBJ1-4; D gene uncertain. The germline gives CDR1 LGHNA, CDR2 YSLEER. The CDR3 loop spans 16 amino acids. Trimming took 0 bases from V and 1 from J, leaving 9 bases between them. CDR3 protein: CASSQDRRGTNEKLFF. Here the CDR3 DNA reads TGCGCCAGCAGCCAAGATAGACGGGGAACTAATGAAAAACTGTTTTTT.

The chain recombines TRBV28 with TRBJ1-4, with D unresolved. The CDR3 length is 17 residues. The germline V and J ends were trimmed by 2 bases and 3 bases, with 16 bases remaining between them. Germline V gives CDR1 MDHEN, CDR2 SYDVKM. The CDR3 DNA reads as TGTGCCAGCAGTTTAAGGATTTTTGCGGCATCTAATGAAAAACTGTTTTTT. This encodes CASSLRIFAASNEKLFF.

The CDR3 DNA reads TGTGCCACCAGCAGAGACGCCTACGAGCAGTACTTC. Translated, it gives CATSRDAYEQYF. The chain is built from TRBV15 and TRBJ2-7; D uncertain. The germline V gene encodes CDR1 LNHNV and CDR2 YYDKDF (reference sequence). V lost 0 bases and J lost 2, with 2 bases in between. The CDR3 is 12 residues long.

The J gene is TRBJ2-2, the V gene TRBV28; 10 positions agree with TRBD2. Germline V lookup: CDR1 MDHEN, CDR2 SYDVKM. The length of the CDR3 is 14 residues. The V gene end was trimmed by 7 bases and the J gene end by 6 bases; junction bases not matched to a gene: 5. CDR3 coding DNA: TGTGCCAGCACCACTAGCGGGGTGGCCGGGGAGCTGTTTTTT. This translates into CASTTSGVAGELFF.

V and J are TRBV5-1 and TRBJ2-3, with 7 bases lining up with TRBD1. Looked up from germline, CDR1 is SGHRS and CDR2 is YFSETQ. V lost 4 bases, J lost 8 bases, and 13 bases stayed unmatched. The CDR3 totals 15 residues. The CDR3 region is CASSPGQAGAFTQYF. CDR3 in DNA: TGCGCCAGCAGCCCCGGACAGGCAGGGGCGTTTACGCAGTATTTT.

The V and J genes are TRBV9 and TRBJ2-5; TRBD2 matches 10 bases. Unmatched junction bases numbered 4, after V lost 2 bases and J lost 0 bases. Germline assignment: CDR1 SGDLS and CDR2 YYNGEE. The CDR3 totals 16 residues. The CDR3 loop is CASSVRGLADQETQYF. CDR3 nucleotide sequence: TGTGCCAGCAGCGTTCGTGGACTAGCGGACCAAGAGACCCAGTACTTC. Full variable domain (outside the CDR3, taken from reference TRBV9 and TRBJ2-5): DSGVTQTPKHLITATGQRVTLRCSPRSGDLSVYWYQQSLDQGLQFLIQYYNGEERAKGNILERFSAQQFPDLHSELNLSSLELGDSALYFCASSVRGLADQETQYFGPGTRLLVL.

The CDR3 DNA reads TGTGCCAGTAGTATTAGACGACAGGGAATTCCCTACGAGCAGTACTTC. Translating gives CASSIRRQGIPYEQYF. The chain employs TRBV19 and TRBJ2-7; the match to TRBD1 covers 7 bases. J gave up 2 bases and V 3 bases, and 10 bases lay outside the gene matches. The CDR3 has 16 residues. Germline CDR1 reads LNHDA; CDR2 reads SQIVND (reference sequence).

V and J are TRBV19 and TRBJ2-1; no clear D gene. From germline, CDR1 is LNHDA and CDR2 SQIVND (reference sequence). The CDR3 is made up of 20 amino acids. V lost 4 bases and J 3 bases, leaving 28 bases between the germline ends. The CDR3, as DNA: TGTGCCAGTAGTAGAGGTGGCGACGTTCCACCTGGCGAGGTCTACAATGAGCAGTTCTTC. Translated: CASSRGGDVPPGEVYNEQFF.

This chain connects TRBV7-8 to TRBJ2-3; possibly TRBD1 for D (6 bases). The CDR3 sequence is 15 residues long. Germline V gives CDR1 SGHVS, CDR2 FQNEAQ. Trimming shortened V by 2 bases and J by 2 bases, and 11 bases separated the two germline ends. The CDR3 spells CASSLRGGNTDTQYF. The CDR3 coding sequence is TGTGCCAGCAGCTTAAGAGGGGGAAACACAGATACGCAGTATTTT.

This chain's CDR3 is CASSLGQGGPETQYF. The CDR3 DNA follows: TGTGCCAGCAGCTTGGGGCAGGGAGGCCCAGAGACCCAGTACTTC. This sequence joins TRBV5-4 and TRBJ2-5, with a possible D match to TRBD2 (6 bases). Germline V lookup: CDR1 SGHNT, CDR2 YYREEE (reference sequence). V gave up 0 bases and J gave up 4 bases, with 13 bases separating them. CDR3 length: 15 amino acids.

This chain links TRBV27 with TRBJ2-3, with D perhaps TRBD2 (6 bases). Between the trimmed V and J ends, which lost 5 bases and 4 bases, there was a span of 16 bases. This CDR3 has 15 residues. The germline V gene encodes CDR1 MNHEY and CDR2 SMNVEV (reference sequence). CDR3 loop: CASSTWDSQADTQYF. CDR3 bases: TGTGCCAGCAGTACATGGGACTCCCAGGCAGATACGCAGTATTTT.

V gene TRBV5-5 combines with J gene TRBJ2-7, with 7 nucleotides matching TRBD1. Germline V lookup: CDR1 SGHKS, CDR2 YYEKEE (reference sequence). The CDR3 loop spans 12 amino acids. Trimming cost V 7 bases and J 2 bases; bases outside gene matches: 3. The DNA for the CDR3 is TGTGCCAGCGACGACAGGGCCTACGAGCAGTACTTC. Its protein product is CASDDRAYEQYF.